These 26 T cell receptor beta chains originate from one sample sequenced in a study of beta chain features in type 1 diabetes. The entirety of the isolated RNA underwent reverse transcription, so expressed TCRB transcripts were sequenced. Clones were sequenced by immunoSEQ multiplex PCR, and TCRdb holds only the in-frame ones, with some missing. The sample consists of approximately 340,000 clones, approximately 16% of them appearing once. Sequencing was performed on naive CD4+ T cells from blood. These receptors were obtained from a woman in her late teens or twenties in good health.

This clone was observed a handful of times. The CDR3 region has the DNA TGTGCCAGCAGCCACGGAGGGGGGGGGACGCAGTATTTT. Protein product: CASSHGGGGTQYF. V and J are TRBV28 and TRBJ2-3; possible D gene TRBD2, 7 bases. Germline assignment: CDR1 MDHEN and CDR2 SYDVKM. Trimming removed 6 bases at V and 9 bases at J, with 16 bases between. The CDR3 is made up of 13 amino acids.

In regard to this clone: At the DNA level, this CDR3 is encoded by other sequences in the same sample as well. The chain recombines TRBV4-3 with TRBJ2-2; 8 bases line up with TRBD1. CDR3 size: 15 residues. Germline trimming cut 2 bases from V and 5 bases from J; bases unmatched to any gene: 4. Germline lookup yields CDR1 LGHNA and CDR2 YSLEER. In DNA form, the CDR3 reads TGCGCCAGCAGCCAACAGGGGGCTGGGACCGGGGAGCTGTTTTTT. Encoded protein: CASSQQGAGTGELFF.

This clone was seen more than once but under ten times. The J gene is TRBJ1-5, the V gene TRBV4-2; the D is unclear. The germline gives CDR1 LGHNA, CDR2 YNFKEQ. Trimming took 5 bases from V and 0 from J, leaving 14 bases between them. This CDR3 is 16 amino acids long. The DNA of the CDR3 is TGTGCCAGCAGCGAATTCGGCGGTGGTAGCAATCAGCCCCAGCATTTT. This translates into CASSEFGGGSNQPQHF.

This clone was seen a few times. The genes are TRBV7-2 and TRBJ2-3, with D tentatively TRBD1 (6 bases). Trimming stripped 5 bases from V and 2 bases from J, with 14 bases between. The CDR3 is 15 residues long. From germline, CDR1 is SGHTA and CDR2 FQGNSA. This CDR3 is CASSKGGRTTDTQYF. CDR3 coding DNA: TGTGCCAGCAGCAAAGGGGGACGCACCACAGATACGCAGTATTTT.

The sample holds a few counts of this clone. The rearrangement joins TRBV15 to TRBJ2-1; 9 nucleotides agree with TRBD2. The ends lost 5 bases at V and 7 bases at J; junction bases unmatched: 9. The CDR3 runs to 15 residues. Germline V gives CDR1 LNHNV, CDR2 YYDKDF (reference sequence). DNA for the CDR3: TGTGCCACCAGCGGCGGGAGGGCTCTGAGTAATGAGCAGTTCTTC. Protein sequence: CATSGGRALSNEQFF.

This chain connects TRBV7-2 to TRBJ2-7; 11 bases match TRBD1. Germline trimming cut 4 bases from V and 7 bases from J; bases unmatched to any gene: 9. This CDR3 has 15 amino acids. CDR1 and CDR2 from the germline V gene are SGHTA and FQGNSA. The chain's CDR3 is CASSSPDRGRSEQYF. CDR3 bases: TGTGCCAGCAGCTCACCGGACAGGGGGCGATCAGAGCAGTACTTC.

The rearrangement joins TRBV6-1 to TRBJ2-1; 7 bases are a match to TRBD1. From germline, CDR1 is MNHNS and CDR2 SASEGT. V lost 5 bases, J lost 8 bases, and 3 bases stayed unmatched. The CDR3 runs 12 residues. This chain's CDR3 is CASSRQGYEQFF. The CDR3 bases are TGTGCCAGCAGTAGACAGGGTTATGAGCAGTTCTTC.

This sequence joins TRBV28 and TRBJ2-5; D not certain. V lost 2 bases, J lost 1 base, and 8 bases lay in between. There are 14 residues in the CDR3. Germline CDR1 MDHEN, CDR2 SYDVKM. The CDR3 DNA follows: TGTGCCAGCAGTTTACCACTAATCCAAGAGACCCAGTACTTC. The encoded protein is CASSLPLIQETQYF.

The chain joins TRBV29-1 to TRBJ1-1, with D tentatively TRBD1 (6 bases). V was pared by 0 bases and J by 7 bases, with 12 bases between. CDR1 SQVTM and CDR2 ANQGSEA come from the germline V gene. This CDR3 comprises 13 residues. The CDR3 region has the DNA TGCAGCGTTGAAGATCAGGAAGGGGGTGAAGCTTTCTTT. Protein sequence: CSVEDQEGGEAFF.

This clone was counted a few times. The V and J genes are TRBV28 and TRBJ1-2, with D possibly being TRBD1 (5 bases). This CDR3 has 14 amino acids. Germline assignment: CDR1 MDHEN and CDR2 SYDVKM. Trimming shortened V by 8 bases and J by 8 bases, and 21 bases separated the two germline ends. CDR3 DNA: TGTGCCAGCGGCGTCGGGGGAGGTCGTGTGGGCTACACCTTC. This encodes CASGVGGGRVGYTF.

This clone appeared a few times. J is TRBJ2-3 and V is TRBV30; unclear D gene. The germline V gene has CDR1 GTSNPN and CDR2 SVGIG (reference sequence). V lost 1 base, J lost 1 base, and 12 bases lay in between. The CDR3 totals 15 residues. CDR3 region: CAWSGENLRTDTQYF. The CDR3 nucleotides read TGTGCCTGGAGTGGAGAAAATCTTCGCACAGATACGCAGTATTTT.

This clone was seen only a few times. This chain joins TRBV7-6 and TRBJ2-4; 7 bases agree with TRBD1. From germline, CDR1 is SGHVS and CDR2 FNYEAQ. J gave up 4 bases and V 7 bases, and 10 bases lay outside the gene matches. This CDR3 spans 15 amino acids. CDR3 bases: TGTGCCAGCATCCTGGGAGACAGGGTTAAAAACATTCAGTACTTC. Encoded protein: CASILGDRVKNIQYF.

In nucleotides, the CDR3 is TGTGCCAGCAGCTTTCGGGGAGATCAGCCCCAGCATTTT. Translating gives CASSFRGDQPQHF. The chain has TRBV13 and TRBJ1-5; the D is unclear. Germline values: CDR1 PRHDT, CDR2 FYEKMQ (reference sequence). Trimming took 3 bases from V and 5 from J, leaving 8 bases between them. This CDR3 is built from 13 residues.

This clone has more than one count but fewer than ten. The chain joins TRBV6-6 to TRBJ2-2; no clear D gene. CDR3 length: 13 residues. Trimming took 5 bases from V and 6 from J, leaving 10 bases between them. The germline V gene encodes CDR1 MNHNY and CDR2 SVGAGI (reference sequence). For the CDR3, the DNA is TGTGCCAGCAGTGTCCCCCCCTCCGGGGAGCTGTTTTTT. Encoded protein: CASSVPPSGELFF.

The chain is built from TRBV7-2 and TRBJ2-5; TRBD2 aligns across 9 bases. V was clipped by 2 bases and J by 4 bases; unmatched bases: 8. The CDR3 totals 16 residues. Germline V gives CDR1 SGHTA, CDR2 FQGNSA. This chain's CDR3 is CASSLKLGLAAETQYF. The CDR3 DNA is TGTGCCAGCAGCTTAAAATTGGGACTAGCTGCAGAGACCCAGTACTTC.

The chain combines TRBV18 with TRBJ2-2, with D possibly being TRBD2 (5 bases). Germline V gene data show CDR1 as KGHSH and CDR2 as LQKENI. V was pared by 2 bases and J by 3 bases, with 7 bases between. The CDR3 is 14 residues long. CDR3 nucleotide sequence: TGTGCCAGCTCACCAGACTACCACACCGGGGAGCTGTTTTTT. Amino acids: CASSPDYHTGELFF.

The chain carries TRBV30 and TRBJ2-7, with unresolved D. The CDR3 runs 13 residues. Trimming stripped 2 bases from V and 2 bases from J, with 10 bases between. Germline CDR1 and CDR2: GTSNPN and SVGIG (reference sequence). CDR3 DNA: TGTGCCTGGAGTTCCGGGTTAACCTACGAGCAGTACTTC. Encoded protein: CAWSSGLTYEQYF.

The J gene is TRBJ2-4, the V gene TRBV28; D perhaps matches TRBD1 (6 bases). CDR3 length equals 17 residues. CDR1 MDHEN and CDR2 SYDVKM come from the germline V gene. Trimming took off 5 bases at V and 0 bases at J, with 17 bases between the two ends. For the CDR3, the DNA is TGTGCCAGCAGTATTCTCACAGGGATAGTAGCCAAAAACATTCAGTACTTC. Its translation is CASSILTGIVAKNIQYF.

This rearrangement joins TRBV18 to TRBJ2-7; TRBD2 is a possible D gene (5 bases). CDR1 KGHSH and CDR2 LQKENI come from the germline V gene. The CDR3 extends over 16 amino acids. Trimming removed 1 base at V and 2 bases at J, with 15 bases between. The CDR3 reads CASSPLPGTATYEQYF. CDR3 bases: TGTGCCAGCTCACCACTGCCGGGAACAGCGACCTACGAGCAGTACTTC. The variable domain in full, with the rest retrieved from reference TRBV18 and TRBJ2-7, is NAGVMQNPRHLVRRRGQEARLRCSPMKGHSHVYWYRQLPEEGLKFMVYLQKENIIDESGMPKERFSAEFPKEGPSILRIQQVVRGDSAAYFCASSPLPGTATYEQYFGPGTRLTVT.

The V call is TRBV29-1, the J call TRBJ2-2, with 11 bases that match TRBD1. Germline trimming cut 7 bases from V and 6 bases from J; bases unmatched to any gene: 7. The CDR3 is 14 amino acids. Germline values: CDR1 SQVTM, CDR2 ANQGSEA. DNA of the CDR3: TGCAGCGCGGGACAGGGGGACGTCTCCGGGGAGCTGTTTTTT. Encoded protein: CSAGQGDVSGELFF.

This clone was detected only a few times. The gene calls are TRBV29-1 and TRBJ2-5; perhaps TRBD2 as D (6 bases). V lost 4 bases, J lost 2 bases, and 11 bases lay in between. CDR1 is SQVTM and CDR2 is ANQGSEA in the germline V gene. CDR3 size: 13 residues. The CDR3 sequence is CSVGSGLQETQYF. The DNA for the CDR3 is TGCAGCGTTGGTAGCGGATTACAAGAGACCCAGTACTTC.

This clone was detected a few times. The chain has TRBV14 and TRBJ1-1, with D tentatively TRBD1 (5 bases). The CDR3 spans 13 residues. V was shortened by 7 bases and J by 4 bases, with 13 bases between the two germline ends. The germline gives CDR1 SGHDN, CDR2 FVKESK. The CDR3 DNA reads TGTGCCAGCACCTTTTCCCAGGGCACTGAAGCTTTCTTT. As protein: CASTFSQGTEAFF. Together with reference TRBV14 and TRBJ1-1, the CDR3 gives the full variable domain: EAGVTQFPSHSVIEKGQTVTLRCDPISGHDNLYWYRRVMGKEIKFLLHFVKESKQDESGMPNNRFLAERTGGTYSTLKVQPAELEDSGVYFCASTFSQGTEAFFGQGTRLTVV.

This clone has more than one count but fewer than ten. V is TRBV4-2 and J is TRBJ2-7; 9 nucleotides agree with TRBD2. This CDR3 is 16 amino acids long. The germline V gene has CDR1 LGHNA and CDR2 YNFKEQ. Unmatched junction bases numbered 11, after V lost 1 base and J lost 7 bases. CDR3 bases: TGTGCCAGCAGCCAAGGGGAAGCGGGGGGTCTGGGAGAGCAGTACTTC. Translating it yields CASSQGEAGGLGEQYF.

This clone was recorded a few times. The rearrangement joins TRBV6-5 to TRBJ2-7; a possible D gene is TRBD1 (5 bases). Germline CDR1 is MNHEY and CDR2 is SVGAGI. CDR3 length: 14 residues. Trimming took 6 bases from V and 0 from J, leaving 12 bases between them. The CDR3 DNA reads TGTGCCAGCAGCATCGTCGACAGCTCCTACGAGCAGTACTTC. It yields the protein CASSIVDSSYEQYF.

The CDR3 DNA is TGTGCCAGCAGTAGACTAGCGGGGACCTACGAGCAGTACTTC. It encodes CASSRLAGTYEQYF. This chain joins TRBV6-5 and TRBJ2-7; 11 positions match TRBD2. V lost 5 bases and J lost 2; bases outside the gene matches: 2. This CDR3 comprises 14 residues. Germline CDR1 MNHEY, CDR2 SVGAGI.

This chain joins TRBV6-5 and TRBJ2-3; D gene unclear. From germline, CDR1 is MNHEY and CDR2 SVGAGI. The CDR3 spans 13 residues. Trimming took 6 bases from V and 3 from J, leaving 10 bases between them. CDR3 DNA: TGTGCCAGCAGGGGCTCTGCGACAGATACGCAGTATTTT. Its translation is CASRGSATDTQYF.